This entry concerns a single TCR beta chain. Its matching antigen is unknown. There are 13 residues in the CDR3. Trimming cost V 10 bases and J 2 bases, with 12 bases left between them. CDR1 is SEHNR and CDR2 is FQNEAQ in the germline V gene (reference sequence). The data originate from a study of early stage breast cancer tumors. Across the whole study: Most invasive tumors, twelve of 16, were ER+/PR+/HER2-. Samples were sequenced at about 10-fold average coverage.

Using immunoSEQ multiplex PCR, the repertoire was profiled, and TCRdb retains in-frame clones only, with some absent. The sample includes 25,000 to 30,000 clones, approximately 54% of them seen just once. Findings and caveats of the study: Bulk DNA sequencing of unsorted cells missed chain pairing and markers. Blood repertoires resembled normal breast more than tumor.

The rearrangement uses TRBV7-9 and TRBJ2-1; D perhaps matches TRBD2 (6 bases). The receptor comes from a person in their fifties with breast cancer. The sequenced material came from breast tumor tissue. In DNA, the CDR3 is TGTGCCACCGAGGAGGGAACCTACAATGAGCAGTTCTTC. Its protein product is CATEEGTYNEQFF.